Given below is one T cell receptor beta chain in context. Its target is not known. These data belong to a study of cytomegalovirus exposure and HLA in healthy donors. Study conclusions and caveats: Indistinguishability led to the exclusion of some V segments, TRBV6-2 and TRBV6-3 included.

Nominally healthy donors were sampled, though unrecorded immune exposures were likely. The PCR had 60 Vbeta and 13 Jbeta primers. Measured with immunoSEQ multiplex PCR; TCRdb has only the in-frame clones, and not every one. Of roughly 250,000 clones in the sample, about four fifths were seen once. The CDR3 has 15 amino acids. CDR1 is MDHEN and CDR2 is SYDVKM in the germline V gene. V was clipped by 4 bases and J by 1 base, with 14 bases between them. The chain couples TRBV28 to TRBJ2-7; D might be TRBD2 (5 bases). The specimen was PBMCs. The TCR was taken from a girl under 10 years old in good health and CMV-seronegative. DNA for the CDR3: TGTGCCAGCAGTTCCCCATTTGCGGGTTCCTACGAGCAGTACTTC. This translates into CASSSPFAGSYEQYF.